A single sample gave rise to the 10 T cell receptor beta chains below, sequenced in a study of blood T cell repertoires in COVID-19. TCRdb's table, derived via immunoSEQ multiplex PCR, lists solely in-frame clones and lacks some. The data contain 150,000 to 200,000 clones, less than 90% of them singletons. Sequences were obtained from peripheral blood. These receptors were obtained from a woman aged 60 to 75 with COVID-19, enrolled during active disease.

This chain links TRBV30 with TRBJ1-1; D unresolved. V was trimmed by 4 bases and J by 5 bases, leaving 11 bases between them. This CDR3 region has 12 residues. Germline lookup yields CDR1 GTSNPN and CDR2 SVGIG (reference sequence). The CDR3 DNA is TGTGCCTGGACGCCGGGGATTACTGAAGCTTTCTTT. It codes for CAWTPGITEAFF.

This clone was counted a single time. The CDR3 here is CASSLVLSYNEQFF. Written as DNA, the CDR3 is TGTGCCAGCAGCTTAGTATTGAGCTACAATGAGCAGTTCTTC. The chain combines TRBV11-2 with TRBJ2-1; D gene unclear. Germline loops: CDR1 SGHAT, CDR2 FQNNGV. CDR3 length: 14 residues. V lost 1 base and J lost 3, with 7 bases in between.

The chain combines TRBV10-3 with TRBJ2-5; D is perhaps TRBD1 (7 bases). The ends were cut back, 6 bases at V and 5 bases at J, with 25 bases in the middle. This CDR3 has 17 residues. Germline assignment: CDR1 ENHRY and CDR2 SYGVKD. The CDR3 loop is CAISGQAGPSSRETQYF. As DNA, the CDR3 is TGTGCCATCAGCGGACAGGCGGGGCCCTCCTCCAGGGAGACCCAGTACTTC.

The count of this clone is one. The J gene is TRBJ1-2, the V gene TRBV5-1; D perhaps matches TRBD1 (6 bases). V gave up 3 bases and J gave up 6 bases, with 9 bases separating them. The CDR3 sequence is 12 residues long. Per the germline V gene, CDR1 is SGHRS and CDR2 is YFSETQ. The CDR3 sequence: CASSYSGDGYTF. The CDR3 DNA follows: TGCGCCAGCAGCTATTCAGGGGATGGCTACACCTTC.

CDR3 bases: TGTGCCAGCAGCCACGCCACTAGCGGGAGAACCTACGAGCAGTACTTC. Translating gives CASSHATSGRTYEQYF. V usage is TRBV4-2 and J usage is TRBJ2-7; 11 bases align to TRBD2. From germline, CDR1 is LGHNA and CDR2 YNFKEQ. This CDR3 spans 16 amino acids. V was pared by 3 bases and J by 2 bases, with 6 bases of the junction left unmatched.

The V and J genes are TRBV7-2 and TRBJ2-2; 9 bases agree with TRBD2. With V trimmed by 2 bases and J by 6 bases, 4 bases remained unmatched. The CDR3 extends over 15 amino acids. Germline assignment: CDR1 SGHTA and CDR2 FQGNSA. For the CDR3, the DNA is TGTGCCAGCAGCTTAATAGCGGGAGTCTCCGGGGAGCTGTTTTTT. Protein sequence: CASSLIAGVSGELFF.

The chain joins TRBV6-2 or TRBV6-3 to TRBJ2-1; 8 bases match TRBD2. This CDR3 is built from 16 residues. The trim removed 0 bases at V and 3 bases at J, leaving 4 bases unmatched. Germline V lookup: CDR1 MNHEY, CDR2 SVGEGT. The CDR3, as DNA: TGTGCCAGCAGTTACTCGAGCGGGAGACTCTACAATGAGCAGTTCTTC. Protein: CASSYSSGRLYNEQFF.

The chain links TRBV7-9 to TRBJ2-5, with unresolved D. Trimming pared 5 bases from V and 2 bases from J, leaving 9 bases between. This CDR3 is 13 amino acids long. Germline-derived CDR1 and CDR2 are SEHNR and FQNEAQ (reference sequence). This CDR3 reads CASSLSPQETQYF. The CDR3 DNA reads TGTGCCAGCAGCCTTTCCCCTCAAGAGACCCAGTACTTC.

This chain joins TRBV3-1 (or the pseudogene TRBV3-2) and TRBJ2-1; D not resolved. CDR3 size: 15 residues. The V end lost 3 bases, the J end lost 0 bases, and 9 bases lay between the germline ends. Looked up from germline, CDR1 is LGHDT and CDR2 is YNNKEL (reference sequence). The CDR3 bases are TGTGCCAGCAGCCAGTATAGTGTCTCCTACAATGAGCAGTTCTTC. This translates into CASSQYSVSYNEQFF.

The chain employs TRBV6-5 and TRBJ2-3; 14 bases fit TRBD2. CDR3 size: 16 residues. Germline V gene data show CDR1 as MNHEY and CDR2 as SVGAGI. The V and J ends lost 4 bases and 4 bases, in that order; junction bases with no gene match: 4. Here the CDR3 reads CASSLQTSGGADTQYF. The CDR3 nucleotides are TGTGCCAGCAGTTTACAGACTAGCGGGGGGGCAGATACGCAGTATTTT.